This TCR beta chain was recorded in a study of cytomegalovirus exposure and HLA in healthy donors. Study information: Samples from HLA-typed donors yielded approximately 80 million unique TCRs in an early data release.

This PCR relied on a set of 60 Vbeta primers and 13 Jbeta primers. The repertoire was sequenced with immunoSEQ multiplex PCR; TCRdb's copy has only in-frame clones and lacks some. The table records about 160,000 clones, 79% of them present only once. This sequence originates from a man aged 45-60 years in good health and CMV-seropositive. The sample was PBMCs.

For the CDR3, the DNA is TGTGCCAGCGCGAGCTATGAGGCGGAGACCCAGTACTTC. The encoded protein is CASASYEAETQYF. The chain uses TRBV2 and TRBJ2-5; D unclear. The CDR3 runs to 13 residues. V shed 8 bases and J shed 5 bases, with 15 bases lying between them. Looked up from germline, CDR1 is SNHLY and CDR2 is FYNNEI.